A selection of T cell receptor beta chains follows, all from one sample in a study of blood T cell repertoires in COVID-19. The method was immunoSEQ multiplex PCR; TCRdb's version includes in-frame clones alone and lacks a portion of them. The sample has roughly 300,000 clones, around 84% seen once. The sequenced material came from peripheral blood. The origin of the receptors is a human donor with COVID-19, enrolled during active disease. The donor label of this sample is uncertain. Both conserved end residues are part of each CDR3. The D gene is left open where the match is weak. For some rows the clone size is stated as once, few or many, or as a class when expanded; others skip it.

V: TRBV27; D: -; J: TRBJ1-1; size: -; CDR3: CASSPQRFNTEAFF; DNA: TGTGCCAGCAGTCCCCAGCGGTTTAACACTGAAGCTTTCTTT
V: TRBV20-1; D: -; J: TRBJ2-3; size: -; CDR3: CSASALGVSTDTQYF; DNA: TGCAGTGCTAGTGCCTTAGGGGTTAGCACAGATACGCAGTATTTT
V: TRBV9; D: -; J: TRBJ1-6; size: -; CDR3: CASSVGRGSYNSPLHF; DNA: TGTGCCAGCAGCGTAGGCAGGGGCTCGTATAATTCACCCCTCCACTTT
V: TRBV6-2/TRBV6-3; D: -; J: TRBJ1-5; size: -; CDR3: CASSTRPVGGGDSNQPQHF; DNA: TGTGCCAGCAGTACCCGACCGGTGGGAGGGGGGGATAGCAATCAGCCCCAGCATTTT
V: TRBV6-5; D: -; J: TRBJ2-5; size: -; CDR3: CASSYGGWGETQYF; DNA: TGTGCCAGCAGTTACGGGGGCTGGGGAGAGACCCAGTACTTC
V: TRBV6-5; D: -; J: TRBJ2-1; size: few; CDR3: CASSWGHYNEQFF; DNA: TGTGCCAGCAGCTGGGGCCACTACAATGAGCAGTTCTTC
V: TRBV19; D: -; J: TRBJ1-5; size: -; CDR3: CASSIVQGGNQPQHF; DNA: TGTGCCAGTAGTATAGTGCAGGGTGGCAATCAGCCCCAGCATTTT
V: TRBV6-5; D: TRBD1; J: TRBJ1-2; size: -; CDR3: CASRTDRGSSYGYTF; DNA: TGTGCCAGCAGAACCGACAGGGGGTCGTCCTATGGCTACACCTTC
V: TRBV28; D: -; J: TRBJ1-2; size: -; CDR3: CASRTQGISGYTF; DNA: TGTGCCAGCAGGACACAGGGAATCAGTGGCTACACCTTC
V: TRBV18; D: TRBD2; J: TRBJ2-2; size: -; CDR3: CASSRHLAGEAGELFF; DNA: TGTGCCAGCTCACGCCATCTAGCGGGAGAGGCCGGGGAGCTGTTTTTT
V: TRBV3-1/TRBV3-2; D: -; J: TRBJ2-5; size: -; CDR3: CASSLPGGGWETQYF; DNA: TGTGCCAGCAGCCTCCCCGGAGGGGGCTGGGAGACCCAGTACTTC
V: TRBV19; D: -; J: TRBJ2-7; size: -; CDR3: CASSTSGPEQYF; DNA: TGTGCCAGTAGTACGTCAGGGCCCGAGCAGTACTTC
V: TRBV11-2; D: -; J: TRBJ1-6; size: -; CDR3: CASSLEGLENSPLHF; DNA: TGTGCCAGCAGCTTAGAAGGACTGGAGAATTCACCCCTCCACTTT
V: TRBV2; D: TRBD1; J: TRBJ2-5; size: -; CDR3: CASSVLGQEQETQYF; DNA: TGTGCCAGCAGCGTACTAGGACAGGAACAAGAGACCCAGTACTTC
V: TRBV5-1; D: TRBD2; J: TRBJ2-5; size: -; CDR3: CASSRAGGPETQYF; DNA: TGCGCCAGCAGCAGAGCGGGGGGGCCAGAGACCCAGTACTTC
V: TRBV7-9; D: TRBD1; J: TRBJ2-7; size: -; CDR3: CASSVQGGGLEQYF; DNA: TGTGCCAGCAGCGTACAGGGGGGAGGCCTCGAGCAGTACTTC
V: TRBV5-5; D: -; J: TRBJ2-5; size: few; CDR3: CASSLGAGKETQYF; DNA: TGTGCCAGCAGCTTGGGGGCAGGAAAAGAGACCCAGTACTTC
V: TRBV29-1; D: -; J: TRBJ2-7; size: -; CDR3: CSAATGGDSYEQYF; DNA: TGCAGCGCAGCAACAGGGGGGGACTCCTACGAGCAGTACTTC
V: TRBV29-1; D: TRBD1; J: TRBJ2-3; size: -; CDR3: CSVDGTGGRTDTQYF; DNA: TGCAGCGTTGATGGGACAGGGGGTAGGACAGATACGCAGTATTTT
V: TRBV5-1; D: TRBD1; J: TRBJ2-7; size: -; CDR3: CASSPSPGQQTYEQYF; DNA: TGCGCCAGCAGCCCGAGCCCGGGACAGCAGACCTACGAGCAGTACTTC
V: TRBV30; D: -; J: TRBJ2-7; size: -; CDR3: CACKENHEQYF; DNA: TGTGCCTGCAAGGAGAACCACGAGCAGTACTTC
V: TRBV19; D: -; J: TRBJ2-5; size: -; CDR3: CASSNPAGMRETQYF; DNA: TGTGCCAGTAGTAATCCCGCAGGGATGAGGGAGACCCAGTACTTC
V: TRBV10-3; D: -; J: TRBJ1-6; size: -; CDR3: CAISAPGLNSPLHF; DNA: TGTGCCATCAGTGCCCCGGGTTTGAATTCACCCCTCCACTTT
V: TRBV29-1; D: TRBD1; J: TRBJ1-4; size: -; CDR3: CSVEGQGDEKLFF; DNA: TGCAGCGTTGAAGGCCAGGGGGATGAAAAACTGTTTTTT
V: TRBV2; D: TRBD1; J: TRBJ1-1; size: -; CDR3: CASSRDRGYTEAFF; DNA: TGTGCCAGCAGCAGGGACAGGGGATACACTGAAGCTTTCTTT
V: TRBV19; D: -; J: TRBJ2-7; size: -; CDR3: CASSALAGRTYEQYF; DNA: TGTGCCAGTAGCGCCTTGGCAGGGCGGACCTACGAGCAGTACTTC
V: TRBV28; D: -; J: TRBJ1-3; size: -; CDR3: CASSPGNTIYF; DNA: TGTGCCAGCAGTCCGGGAAACACCATATATTTT
V: TRBV7-9; D: -; J: TRBJ2-1; size: -; CDR3: CASSLSAGSGDEQFF; DNA: TGTGCCAGCAGCTTATCGGCGGGATCCGGGGATGAGCAGTTCTTC
V: TRBV11-2; D: -; J: TRBJ1-1; size: -; CDR3: CASSLWGAEAFF; DNA: TGTGCCAGCAGCTTATGGGGGGCTGAAGCTTTCTTT
V: TRBV19; D: -; J: TRBJ2-7; size: once; CDR3: CASSIGTAGEQYF; DNA: TGTGCCAGTAGTATCGGGACTGCTGGGGAGCAGTACTTC
V: TRBV11-3; D: TRBD1; J: TRBJ2-2; size: -; CDR3: CASSRTGAQTGELFF; DNA: TGTGCCAGCAGCCGTACAGGGGCGCAAACCGGGGAGCTGTTTTTT
V: TRBV11-3; D: TRBD1; J: TRBJ2-7; size: -; CDR3: CASSPGTDLYEQYF; DNA: TGTGCCAGCAGCCCCGGGACAGACCTTTACGAGCAGTACTTC
V: TRBV15; D: -; J: TRBJ2-2; size: few; CDR3: CATSPDLTGSGELFF; DNA: TGTGCCACCAGCCCCGACCTGACAGGTTCCGGGGAGCTGTTTTTT
V: TRBV29-1; D: TRBD1; J: TRBJ2-7; size: once; CDR3: CSVYGQGSYEQYF; DNA: TGCAGCGTTTACGGACAGGGGTCCTACGAGCAGTACTTC
V: TRBV5-1; D: TRBD1; J: TRBJ2-2; size: -; CDR3: CASSSPSGQGDYTGELFF; DNA: TGCGCCAGCAGCTCACCGAGTGGACAGGGGGACTACACCGGGGAGCTGTTTTTT
V: TRBV19; D: -; J: TRBJ1-3; size: -; CDR3: CASRILGSGGNTIYF; DNA: TGTGCCAGTAGGATATTGGGCAGTGGAGGAAACACCATATATTTT
V: TRBV28; D: TRBD1; J: TRBJ1-2; size: once; CDR3: CASRISGQGNYGYTF; DNA: TGTGCCAGCAGAATCTCGGGACAGGGAAACTATGGCTACACCTTC
V: TRBV27; D: TRBD1; J: TRBJ1-5; size: -; CDR3: CASSLLGQGDQPQHF; DNA: TGTGCCAGCAGTTTATTGGGACAGGGTGATCAGCCCCAGCATTTT
V: TRBV5-6; D: TRBD1; J: TRBJ1-1; size: -; CDR3: CASSLGQGSPTEAFF; DNA: TGTGCCAGCAGCTTGGGACAGGGTTCCCCCACTGAAGCTTTCTTT
V: TRBV11-2; D: -; J: TRBJ1-5; size: -; CDR3: CASSPTGINQPQHF; DNA: TGTGCCAGCAGCCCCACAGGCATCAATCAGCCCCAGCATTTT
V: TRBV29-1; D: -; J: TRBJ1-2; size: once; CDR3: CSDPNRYTF; DNA: TGCAGCGACCCTAACCGTTACACCTTC
V: TRBV4-3; D: TRBD1; J: TRBJ2-1; size: -; CDR3: CASSQEGTGVYNEQFF; DNA: TGCGCCAGCAGCCAAGAGGGGACAGGGGTCTACAATGAGCAGTTCTTC
V: TRBV12-3/TRBV12-4; D: TRBD1; J: TRBJ2-1; size: many; CDR3: CASQQGAGNEQFF; DNA: TGTGCCAGTCAACAGGGGGCAGGGAATGAGCAGTTCTTC
V: TRBV19; D: -; J: TRBJ2-5; size: -; CDR3: CASSIGGSQETQYF; DNA: TGTGCCAGTAGTATAGGTGGCAGCCAAGAGACCCAGTACTTC
V: TRBV28; D: -; J: TRBJ1-2; size: once; CDR3: CACAGLYGYTF; DNA: TGTGCCTGCGCCGGACTTTATGGCTACACCTTC
V: TRBV7-2; D: TRBD1; J: TRBJ2-5; size: -; CDR3: CASSLRRQGGETQYF; DNA: TGTGCCAGCAGCTTACGAAGACAGGGGGGGGAGACCCAGTACTTC
V: TRBV28; D: -; J: TRBJ2-1; size: -; CDR3: CATHGTYNEQFF; DNA: TGTGCCACCCACGGGACCTACAATGAGCAGTTCTTC
V: TRBV5-4; D: TRBD1; J: TRBJ1-1; size: once; CDR3: CASSSGQGTEAFF; DNA: TGTGCCAGCAGCTCGGGACAGGGTACTGAAGCTTTCTTT